A single sample is the source of the 14 T cell receptor beta chains below, sequenced in a study of CD8 T cell repertoires and HIV-1 epitope variants. Sequencing was performed with immunoSEQ multiplex PCR; in TCRdb, only in-frame clones are kept and a portion is missing. In the table there are under 100,000 clones, roughly four fifths of which are singletons. Sequenced input: uncultured baseline CD8+ T cells from peripheral blood mononuclear cells (PBMCs). Every receptor here comes from a male donor with HIV.

The chain combines TRBV30 with TRBJ2-5, with D possibly matching TRBD2 (6 bases). The germline V gene has CDR1 GTSNPN and CDR2 SVGIG (reference sequence). V lost 2 bases and J 2 bases, leaving 9 bases between the germline ends. This CDR3 region has 13 residues. The CDR3 sequence: CAWSRGLQETQYF. DNA of the CDR3: TGTGCCTGGAGTCGGGGGTTACAAGAGACCCAGTACTTC.

This clone was recorded once. This chain connects TRBV5-1 to TRBJ2-1; TRBD1 aligns across 7 bases. From germline, CDR1 is SGHRS and CDR2 YFSETQ. CDR3 length: 16 residues. With 2 bases clipped from V and 9 bases from J, the junction kept 14 bases outside the gene matches. In DNA form, the CDR3 reads TGCGCCAGCAGCTTTCAAGGACAGGATCCCCGGGGTGAGCAGTTCTTC. This gives the protein CASSFQGQDPRGEQFF. Drawing the rest from reference TRBV5-1 and TRBJ2-1, the complete variable domain is KAGVTQTPRYLIKTRGQQVTLSCSPISGHRSVSWYQQTPGQGLQFLFEYFSETQRNKGNFPGRFSGRQFSNSRSEMNVSTLELGDSALYLCASSFQGQDPRGEQFFGPGTRLTVL.

In its sample, this clone was seen a few times. V and J are TRBV28 and TRBJ1-1; a possible D gene is TRBD1 (6 bases). This CDR3 comprises 15 residues. CDR1 MDHEN and CDR2 SYDVKM come from the germline V gene. V shed 4 bases and J shed 3 bases, with 15 bases lying between them. The CDR3 DNA is TGTGCCAGCAGTTCTACAGGGATCGGGCACACTGAAGCTTTCTTT. It codes for CASSSTGIGHTEAFF.

This clone occurred a few times. The same CDR3 is also encoded by other DNA sequences in this sample. V usage is TRBV27 and J usage is TRBJ2-7, with D perhaps TRBD1 or TRBD2 (5 bases each). Between the trimmed V and J ends, which lost 5 bases and 2 bases, there was a span of 13 bases. This CDR3 has 14 residues. The germline CDR1 and CDR2 sequences are MNHEY and SMNVEV (reference sequence). In DNA, the CDR3 is TGTGCCAGCAGTCCATCCCGGGGACCCTACGAGCAGTACTTC. Protein sequence: CASSPSRGPYEQYF.

For this clone: This sample also contains other DNA sequences that code for the same CDR3. The chain links TRBV28 to TRBJ1-1; TRBD1 matches 11 bases. CDR3 size: 16 residues. CDR1 MDHEN and CDR2 SYDVKM come from the germline V gene. The ends lost 5 bases at V and 3 bases at J; junction bases unmatched: 8. DNA of the CDR3: TGTGCCAGCAGTCCCTGGACAGGGGGCGCGGACACTGAAGCTTTCTTT. Protein product: CASSPWTGGADTEAFF.

This chain uses TRBV7-9 with TRBJ2-1; a weak D match, TRBD1 (6 bases). CDR3 size: 13 residues. V was trimmed by 6 bases and J by 4 bases, leaving 10 bases between them. CDR1 is SEHNR, CDR2 FQNEAQ, per germline (reference sequence). The CDR3 sequence is CASSSDSYNEQFF. CDR3 nucleotide sequence: TGTGCCAGCAGTTCGGACAGTTACAATGAGCAGTTCTTC.

The chain links TRBV5-1 to TRBJ1-1, with 8 positions matching TRBD1. This CDR3 contains 15 residues. V shed 4 bases, J shed 5 bases, and the junction held 10 bases outside the gene matches. Germline V lookup: CDR1 SGHRS, CDR2 YFSETQ. The CDR3 nucleotides are TGCGCCAGCAGCAAAGGACAGGGACGAGGGACTGAAGCTTTCTTT. Its translation is CASSKGQGRGTEAFF.

This clone was recorded only once. The chain employs TRBV2 and TRBJ1-6; D is perhaps TRBD1 (5 bases). The length of the CDR3 is 13 residues. V was shortened by 7 bases and J by 8 bases, with 12 bases between the two germline ends. Germline-derived CDR1 and CDR2 are SNHLY and FYNNEI. For the CDR3, the DNA is TGTGCCAGCAAGTCGGGACCTCATTCACCCCTCCACTTT. Residues: CASKSGPHSPLHF. The full variable domain, with the rest looked up from reference TRBV2 and TRBJ1-6, is EPEVTQTPSHQVTQMGQEVILRCVPISNHLYFYWYRQILGQKVEFLVSFYNNEISEKSEIFDDQFSVERPDGSNFTLKIRSTKLEDSAMYFCASKSGPHSPLHFGNGTRLTVT.

The chain joins TRBV18 to TRBJ2-3, with D perhaps matching TRBD2 (5 bases). With 2 bases removed from V and 4 bases from J, the gap between germline ends came to 13 bases. This CDR3 has 15 residues. In germline, CDR1 is KGHSH, CDR2 LQKENI. The CDR3 DNA reads as TGTGCCAGCTCACCAGGAGACTACCAGCCAGATACGCAGTATTTT. It is translated as CASSPGDYQPDTQYF.

This clone was recorded once. The CDR3 here is CASSLNQNTEAFF. DNA of the CDR3: TGTGCCAGCAGCCTAAATCAGAACACTGAAGCTTTCTTT. V is TRBV5-6 and J is TRBJ1-1, with D unclear. Germline V gives CDR1 SGHDT, CDR2 YYEEEE. V was cut by 4 bases and J by 1 base, with 8 bases left in between. The CDR3 has 13 amino acids. The full variable domain, with the rest looked up from reference TRBV5-6 and TRBJ1-1, is DAGVTQSPTHLIKTRGQQVTLRCSPKSGHDTVSWYQQALGQGPQFIFQYYEEEERQRGNFPDRFSGHQFPNYSSELNVNALLLGDSALYLCASSLNQNTEAFFGQGTRLTVV.

The table lists this clone with a count of one. This chain joins TRBV30 and TRBJ2-7; D could derive from TRBD1 or TRBD2 (5 bases each). Germline V CDR1 and CDR2: GTSNPN, SVGIG (reference sequence). The CDR3 has 13 residues. V was cut by 0 bases and J by 3 bases, with 9 bases left in between. The CDR3 sequence is CAWSVAGSYEQYF. CDR3 in DNA: TGTGCCTGGAGTGTGGCAGGGAGCTACGAGCAGTACTTC.

This chain connects TRBV27 to TRBJ1-1; 7 nucleotides match TRBD1. V shed 7 bases, J shed 10 bases, and the junction held 9 bases outside the gene matches. The germline V gene encodes CDR1 MNHEY and CDR2 SMNVEV (reference sequence). The CDR3 has 12 residues. The CDR3 DNA reads TGTGCCAGCATTCTTAGTCCAGGGGGAGCTTTCTTT. Its translation is CASILSPGGAFF.

This clone came up a few times. J is TRBJ1-5 and V is TRBV15; D remains unclear. The CDR3 consists of 15 residues. Germline V lookup: CDR1 LNHNV, CDR2 YYDKDF (reference sequence). V lost 3 bases to trimming and J lost 0 bases, with 9 bases between them. CDR3 loop: CATSRRWPSNQPQHF. The CDR3 nucleotides read TGTGCCACCAGCAGGCGCTGGCCTAGCAATCAGCCCCAGCATTTT.

V is TRBV6-9 and J is TRBJ2-2; D is uncertain. Per the germline V gene, CDR1 is MNHGY and CDR2 is SVAAGI. The V gene lost 6 bases and the J gene lost 0 bases, with 5 bases spanning the gap. This CDR3 is 13 amino acids long. Written as DNA, the CDR3 is TGTGCCAGCAGACACCCGAACACCGGGGAGCTGTTTTTT. As protein: CASRHPNTGELFF.